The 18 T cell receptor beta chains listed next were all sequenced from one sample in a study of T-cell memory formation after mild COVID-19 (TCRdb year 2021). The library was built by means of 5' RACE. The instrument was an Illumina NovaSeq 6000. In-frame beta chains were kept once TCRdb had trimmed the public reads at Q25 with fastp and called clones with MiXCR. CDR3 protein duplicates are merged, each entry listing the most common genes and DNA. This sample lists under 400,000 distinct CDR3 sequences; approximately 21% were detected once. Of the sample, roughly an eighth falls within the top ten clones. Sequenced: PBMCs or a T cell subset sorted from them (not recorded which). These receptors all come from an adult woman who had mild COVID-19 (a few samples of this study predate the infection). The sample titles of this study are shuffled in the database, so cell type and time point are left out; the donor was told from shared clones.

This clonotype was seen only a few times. The CDR3: CASSWGSLTEAFF. The CDR3, as DNA: TGCGCCAGCAGCTGGGGGTCTCTTACTGAAGCTTTCTTT. This chain connects TRBV5-1 to TRBJ1-1, with a tentative D call TRBD1 (5 bases). Trimming shortened V by 3 bases and J by 5 bases, and 11 bases separated the two germline ends. CDR3 length: 13 residues. Germline values: CDR1 SGHRS, CDR2 YFSETQ.

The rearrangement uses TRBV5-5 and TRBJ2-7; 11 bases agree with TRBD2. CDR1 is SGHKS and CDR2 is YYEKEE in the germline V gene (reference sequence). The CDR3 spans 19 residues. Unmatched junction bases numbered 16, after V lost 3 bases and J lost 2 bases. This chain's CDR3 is CASSSGASGGFLQPYEQYF. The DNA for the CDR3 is TGTGCCAGCAGCTCTGGGGCTAGCGGGGGGTTTTTGCAGCCCTACGAGCAGTACTTC.

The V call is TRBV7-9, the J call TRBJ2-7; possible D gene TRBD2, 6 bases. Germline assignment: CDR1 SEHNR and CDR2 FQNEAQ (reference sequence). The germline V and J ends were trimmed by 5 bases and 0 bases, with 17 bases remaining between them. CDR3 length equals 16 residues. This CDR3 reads CASSPEGRITSYEQYF. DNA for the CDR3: TGTGCCAGCAGCCCAGAGGGGAGGATAACCTCCTACGAGCAGTACTTC.

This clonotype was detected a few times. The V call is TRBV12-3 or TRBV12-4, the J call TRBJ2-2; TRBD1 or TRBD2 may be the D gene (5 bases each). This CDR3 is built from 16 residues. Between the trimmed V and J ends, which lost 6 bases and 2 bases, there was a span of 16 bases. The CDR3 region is CASRRTGTSNTGELFF. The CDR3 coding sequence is TGTGCCAGCAGACGAACCGGGACCTCAAACACCGGGGAGCTGTTTTTT.

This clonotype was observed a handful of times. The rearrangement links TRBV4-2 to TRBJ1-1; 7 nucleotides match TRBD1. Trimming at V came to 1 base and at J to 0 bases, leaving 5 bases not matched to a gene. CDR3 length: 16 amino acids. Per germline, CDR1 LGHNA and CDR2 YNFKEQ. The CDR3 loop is CASSQAWTGMNTEAFF. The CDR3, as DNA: TGTGCCAGCAGCCAAGCCTGGACAGGAATGAACACTGAAGCTTTCTTT.

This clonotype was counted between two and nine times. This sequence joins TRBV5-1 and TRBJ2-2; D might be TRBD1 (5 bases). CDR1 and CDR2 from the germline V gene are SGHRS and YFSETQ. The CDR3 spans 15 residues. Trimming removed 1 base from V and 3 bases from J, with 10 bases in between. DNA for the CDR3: TGCGCCAGCAGCTTGCCTGGGGCGGACACCGGGGAGCTGTTTTTT. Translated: CASSLPGADTGELFF.

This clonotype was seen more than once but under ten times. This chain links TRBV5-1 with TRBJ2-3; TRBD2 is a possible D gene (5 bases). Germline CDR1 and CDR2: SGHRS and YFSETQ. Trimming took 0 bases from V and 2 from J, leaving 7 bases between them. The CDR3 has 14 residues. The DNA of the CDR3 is TGCGCCAGCAGCTTGGCTAGCCACACAGATACGCAGTATTTT. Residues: CASSLASHTDTQYF.

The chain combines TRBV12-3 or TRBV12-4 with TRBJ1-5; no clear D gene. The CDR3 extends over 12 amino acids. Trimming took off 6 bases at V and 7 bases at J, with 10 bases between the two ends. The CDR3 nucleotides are TGTGCCAGCAGACAAGATGGGCAGCCCCAGCATTTT. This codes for CASRQDGQPQHF.

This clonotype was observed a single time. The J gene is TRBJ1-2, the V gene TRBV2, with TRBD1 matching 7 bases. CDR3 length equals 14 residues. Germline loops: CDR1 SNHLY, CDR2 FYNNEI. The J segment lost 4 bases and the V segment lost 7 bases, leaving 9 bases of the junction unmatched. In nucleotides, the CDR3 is TGTGCCAGCATTGACAGGGCGGCAGGCTATGGCTACACCTTC. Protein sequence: CASIDRAAGYGYTF.

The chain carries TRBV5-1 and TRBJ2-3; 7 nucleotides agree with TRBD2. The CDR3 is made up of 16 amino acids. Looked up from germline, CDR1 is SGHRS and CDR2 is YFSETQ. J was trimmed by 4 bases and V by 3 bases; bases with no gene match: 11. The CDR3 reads CASSSSLGRAADTQYF. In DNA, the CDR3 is TGCGCCAGCAGCTCCTCTTTAGGGAGGGCCGCAGATACGCAGTATTTT.

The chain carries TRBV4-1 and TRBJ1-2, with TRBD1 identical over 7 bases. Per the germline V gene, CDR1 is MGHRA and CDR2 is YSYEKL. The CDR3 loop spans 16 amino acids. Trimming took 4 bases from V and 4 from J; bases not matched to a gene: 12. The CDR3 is CASSRWRQGEIYGYTF. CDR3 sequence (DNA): TGCGCCAGCAGCCGTTGGCGACAGGGAGAGATCTATGGCTACACCTTC.

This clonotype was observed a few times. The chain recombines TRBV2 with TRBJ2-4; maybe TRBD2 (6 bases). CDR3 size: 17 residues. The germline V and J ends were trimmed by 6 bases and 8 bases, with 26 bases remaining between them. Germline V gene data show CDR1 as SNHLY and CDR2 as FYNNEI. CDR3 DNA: TGTGCCAGCAGCACCCGAGGCGGGGCTGGCGCGTTGGACATTCAGTACTTC. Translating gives CASSTRGGAGALDIQYF.

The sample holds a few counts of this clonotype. CDR3 loop: CASSLPGVVTGELFF. The CDR3 DNA reads as TGTGCCAGCAGTTTACCAGGGGTGGTCACCGGGGAGCTGTTTTTT. The V call is TRBV28, the J call TRBJ2-2; a possible D gene is TRBD1 (6 bases). Trimming took 2 bases from V and 4 from J, leaving 11 bases between them. Germline V gene data show CDR1 as MDHEN and CDR2 as SYDVKM. This CDR3 has 15 amino acids.

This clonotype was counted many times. CDR3: CASSSSDNVLTF. The CDR3, as DNA: TGTGCCAGCAGCTCTTCTGACAACGTCCTGACTTTC. The rearrangement links TRBV7-9 to TRBJ2-6, with D uncertain. The CDR3 length is 12 residues. V was clipped by 4 bases and J by 9 bases, with 7 bases between them. The germline gives CDR1 SEHNR, CDR2 FQNEAQ (reference sequence). The full variable domain, completed using reference TRBV7-9 and TRBJ2-6, is DTGVSQNPRHKITKRGQNVTFRCDPISEHNRLYWYRQTLGQGPEFLTYFQNEAQLEKSRLLSDRFSAERPKGSFSTLEIQRTEQGDSAMYLCASSSSDNVLTFGAGSRLTVL.

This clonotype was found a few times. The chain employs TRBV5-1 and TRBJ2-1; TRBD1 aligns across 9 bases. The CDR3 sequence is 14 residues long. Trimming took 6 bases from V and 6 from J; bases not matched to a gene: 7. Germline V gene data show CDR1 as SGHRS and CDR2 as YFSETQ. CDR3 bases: TGCGCCAGCACCTGGGGGGGACAGGGCAATGAGCAGTTCTTC. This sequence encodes CASTWGGQGNEQFF.

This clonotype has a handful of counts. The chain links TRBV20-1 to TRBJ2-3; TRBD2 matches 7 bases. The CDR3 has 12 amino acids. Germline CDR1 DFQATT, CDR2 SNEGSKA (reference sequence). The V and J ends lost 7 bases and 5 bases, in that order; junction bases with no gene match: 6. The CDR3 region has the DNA TGCAGTGGGGGGGGAGGTCGAGATACGCAGTATTTT. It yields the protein CSGGGGRDTQYF.

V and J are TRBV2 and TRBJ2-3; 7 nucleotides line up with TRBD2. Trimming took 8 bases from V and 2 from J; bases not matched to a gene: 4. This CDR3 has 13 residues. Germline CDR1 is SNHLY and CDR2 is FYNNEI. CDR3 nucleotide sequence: TGTGCCAGCCACAGCGGGGACACAGATACGCAGTATTTT. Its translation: CASHSGDTDTQYF.

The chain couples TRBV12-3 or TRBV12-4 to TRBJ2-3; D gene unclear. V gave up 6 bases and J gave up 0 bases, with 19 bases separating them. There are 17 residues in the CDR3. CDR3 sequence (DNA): TGTGCCAGCAGCCTTGGCTTGGGGATGTCTAGCACAGATACGCAGTATTTT. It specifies CASSLGLGMSSTDTQYF.